This T cell receptor (beta chain) was captured in a study of CD8 T cells in Susac syndrome. Study summary: Patients with Susac syndrome were therapy-naive, taking corticosteroids, with some also receiving intravenous immunoglobulin, or taking intravenous immunoglobulin alone at the time their blood was drawn.

This clonotype was counted a single time. The RNA input was about 0.5 to 1 ug, and it was reverse transcribed with random hexamers. TCRdb reprocessed the immunoSEQ multiplex PCR reads via MiXCR and lists one record per CDR3 protein. Counted here are around 150,000 distinct CDR3 sequences, nearly 97% occurring once; the ten biggest clones make up more than 0.075%. The V end lost 2 bases, the J end lost 3 bases, and 10 bases lay between the germline ends. The germline gives CDR1 MRHNA, CDR2 SNTAGT. The CDR3 runs to 15 residues. The chain carries TRBV6-4 and TRBJ2-2; possibly TRBD1 for D (5 bases). The sequence came from a human donor with Susac syndrome. The sample consisted of CD4+ T cells from PBMCs. CDR3 residues: CASSDGAEDTGELFF. The CDR3 DNA reads TGTGCCAGCAGTGACGGGGCGGAAGACACCGGGGAGCTGTTTTTT.